The 5 T cell receptor beta chains below were found in one sample sequenced in a study of blood T cells in healthy people across ages (dated by TCRdb to about 2015). The library came from 5' RACE. The run used an Illumina HiSeq 2500. A second PCR of roughly 7 to 11 cycles was performed with a sample-barcoded 5' primer and a J-beta primer mix. TCRdb's own reprocessing of the public reads used fastp at Q25 and MiXCR and kept productive beta chains. A single entry per CDR3 protein holds the most common genes and DNA from its merged rows. The sample data list hundreds of thousands of distinct CDR3 sequences, and roughly 56% of these were observed just once. Of the sample, 20% to 30% falls within the top ten clones. The sample consisted of blood. The receptors originated from a man aged 40-50 years in good health.

The count of this clonotype is one. The V gene is TRBV9, the J gene TRBJ2-1; D not certain. Germline V CDR1 and CDR2: SGDLS, YYNGEE. With 0 bases removed from V and 4 bases from J, the gap between germline ends came to 11 bases. The CDR3 is 15 residues long. The CDR3: CASSVVPQIYNEQFF. CDR3 DNA: TGTGCCAGCAGCGTAGTCCCACAGATATACAATGAGCAGTTCTTC.

This clonotype appeared a few times. This chain links TRBV20-1 with TRBJ1-2; D ambiguous. Germline V CDR1 and CDR2: DFQATT, SNEGSKA (reference sequence). The CDR3 loop spans 14 amino acids. V was shortened by 0 bases and J by 2 bases, with 10 bases between the two germline ends. CDR3 protein: CSARDIARNYGYTF. In DNA, the CDR3 is TGCAGTGCTAGAGATATTGCGCGAAACTATGGCTACACCTTC.

This clonotype came up a few times. The genes are TRBV20-1 and TRBJ2-1, with TRBD1 matching over 8 bases. The junction had 2 bases not matched to a gene; V was cut back by 2 bases and J by 5 bases. Germline V gives CDR1 DFQATT, CDR2 SNEGSKA (reference sequence). This CDR3 contains 13 residues. DNA of the CDR3: TGCAGTGCTAGACAGGGGGCGAACAATGAGCAGTTCTTC. It codes for CSARQGANNEQFF.

This chain joins TRBV7-9 and TRBJ2-7; perhaps D is TRBD1 or TRBD2 (5 bases each). The tail of the sequence fits TRBJ2-5 better, so the J call may be wrong. Germline V gene data show CDR1 as SEHNR and CDR2 as FQNEAQ (reference sequence). The CDR3 is 16 residues long. The chain's CDR3 is CASSFRLFQGEETQYF. The DNA for the CDR3 is TGTGCCAGCAGCTTCAGATTATTCCAGGGAGAAGAGACCCAGTACTTC.

The chain employs TRBV2 and TRBJ2-4; unclear D gene. The end of the DNA fits TRBJ2-5 better, so the J call may be wrong. This CDR3 region has 14 residues. The germline V gene has CDR1 SNHLY and CDR2 FYNNEI. The CDR3 DNA follows: TGTGCCAGCAGTGAGGGAACGGCGAAAGAGACCCAGTACTTC. It translates to CASSEGTAKETQYF.